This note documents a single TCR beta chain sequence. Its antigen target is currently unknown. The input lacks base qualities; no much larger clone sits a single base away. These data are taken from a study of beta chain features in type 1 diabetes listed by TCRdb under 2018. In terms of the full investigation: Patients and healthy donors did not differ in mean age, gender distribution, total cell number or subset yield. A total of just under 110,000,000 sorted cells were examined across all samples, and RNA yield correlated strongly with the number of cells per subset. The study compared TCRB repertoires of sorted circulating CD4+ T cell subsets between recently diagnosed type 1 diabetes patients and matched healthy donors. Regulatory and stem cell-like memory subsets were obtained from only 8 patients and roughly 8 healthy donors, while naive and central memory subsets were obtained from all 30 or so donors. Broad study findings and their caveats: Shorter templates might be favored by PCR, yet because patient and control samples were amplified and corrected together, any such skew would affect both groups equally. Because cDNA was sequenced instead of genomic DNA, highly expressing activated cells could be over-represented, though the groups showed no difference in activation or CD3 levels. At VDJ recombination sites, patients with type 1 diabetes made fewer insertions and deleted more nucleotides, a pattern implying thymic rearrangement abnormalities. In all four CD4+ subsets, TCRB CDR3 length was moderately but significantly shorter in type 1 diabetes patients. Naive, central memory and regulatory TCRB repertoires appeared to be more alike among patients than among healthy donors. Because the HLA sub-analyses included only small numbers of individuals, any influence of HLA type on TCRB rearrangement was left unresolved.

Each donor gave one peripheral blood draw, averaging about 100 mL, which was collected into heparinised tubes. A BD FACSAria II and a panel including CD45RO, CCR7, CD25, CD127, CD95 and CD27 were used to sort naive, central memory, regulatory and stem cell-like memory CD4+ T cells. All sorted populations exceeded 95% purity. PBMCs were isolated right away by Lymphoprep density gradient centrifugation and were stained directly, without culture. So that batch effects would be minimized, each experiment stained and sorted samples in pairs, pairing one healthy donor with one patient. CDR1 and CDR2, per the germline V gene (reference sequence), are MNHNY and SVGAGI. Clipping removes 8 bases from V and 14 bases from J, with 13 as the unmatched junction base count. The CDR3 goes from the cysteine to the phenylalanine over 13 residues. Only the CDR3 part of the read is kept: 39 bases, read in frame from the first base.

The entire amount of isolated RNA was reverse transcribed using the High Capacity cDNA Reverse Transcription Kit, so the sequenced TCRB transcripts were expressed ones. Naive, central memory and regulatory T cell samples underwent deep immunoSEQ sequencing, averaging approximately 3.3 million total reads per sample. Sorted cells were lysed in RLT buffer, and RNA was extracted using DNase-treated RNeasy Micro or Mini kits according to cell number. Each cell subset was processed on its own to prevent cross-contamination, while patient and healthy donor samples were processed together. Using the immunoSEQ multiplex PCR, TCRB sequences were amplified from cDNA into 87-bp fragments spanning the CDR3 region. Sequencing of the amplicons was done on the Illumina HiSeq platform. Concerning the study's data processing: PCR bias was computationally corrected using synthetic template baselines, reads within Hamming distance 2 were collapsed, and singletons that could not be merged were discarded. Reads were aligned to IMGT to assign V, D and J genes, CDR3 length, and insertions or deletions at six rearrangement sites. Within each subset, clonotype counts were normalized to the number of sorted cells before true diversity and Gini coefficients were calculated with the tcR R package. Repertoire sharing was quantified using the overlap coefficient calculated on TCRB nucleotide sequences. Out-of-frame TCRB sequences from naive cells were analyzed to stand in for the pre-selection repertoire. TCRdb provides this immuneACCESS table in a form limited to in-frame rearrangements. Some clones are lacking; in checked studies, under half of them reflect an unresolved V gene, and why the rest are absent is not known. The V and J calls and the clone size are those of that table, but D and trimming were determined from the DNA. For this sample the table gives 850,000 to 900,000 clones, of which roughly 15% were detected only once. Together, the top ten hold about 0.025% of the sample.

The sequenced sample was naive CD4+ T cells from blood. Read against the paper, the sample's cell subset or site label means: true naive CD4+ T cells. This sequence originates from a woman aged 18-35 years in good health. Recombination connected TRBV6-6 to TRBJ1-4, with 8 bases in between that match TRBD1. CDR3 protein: CASLDRGISRLFF. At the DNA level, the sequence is TGTGCCAGCCTAGACAGGGGTATCAGTCGTCTGTTTTTT.